The TCR beta chain described here comes from a study of shared clonotypes between healthy human individuals. This clone has only a few counts. TCRdb keeps only in-frame clones here, not all; method: immunoSEQ multiplex PCR. The sample carries under 130,000 clones, about 66% recorded once. Trimming removed 0 bases from V and 5 bases from J, with 20 bases in between. There are 17 residues in the CDR3. In germline, CDR1 is MGHRA, CDR2 YSYEKL. This receptor was taken from a woman in her thirties in good health. Source material: memory CD8+ T cells sorted from blood. The subset was: CD45RO+ cells pooled with CCR7-negative TemRA cells. The genes are TRBV4-1 and TRBJ2-7; perhaps TRBD2 as D (5 bases). The CDR3: CASSQDFRSSLAHEQYF. In nucleotides, the CDR3 is TGCGCCAGCAGCCAAGATTTCAGGTCTAGCCTAGCACACGAGCAGTACTTC.